This TCR beta chain was captured in a study of T cells in Graves' hyperthyroidism and ophthalmopathy. RNA transcripts were the template for amplifying TCR beta CDR3 regions. First-round RT-PCR with HTBI primers amplified the TCR CDR3 region. TCRdb used MiXCR to reprocess the multiplex PCR reads, holding one entry per CDR3 protein. The sample includes some 510,000 distinct CDR3 sequences, 20% to 25% of them seen just once. This clonotype was recorded many times. The CDR3 covers 17 residues. Germline values: CDR1 SGHRS, CDR2 YFSETQ. V lost 0 bases and J lost 3; bases outside the gene matches: 6. This chain links TRBV5-1 with TRBJ2-2, with TRBD2 identical over 9 bases. Sequenced: blood. The clonotype was recovered from a man younger than 35 with Graves' hyperthyroidism. CDR3 amino acids: CASSLALAGRYTGELFF. As DNA, the CDR3 is TGCGCCAGCAGCTTGGCCCTAGCGGGGAGGTACACCGGGGAGCTGTTTTTT.